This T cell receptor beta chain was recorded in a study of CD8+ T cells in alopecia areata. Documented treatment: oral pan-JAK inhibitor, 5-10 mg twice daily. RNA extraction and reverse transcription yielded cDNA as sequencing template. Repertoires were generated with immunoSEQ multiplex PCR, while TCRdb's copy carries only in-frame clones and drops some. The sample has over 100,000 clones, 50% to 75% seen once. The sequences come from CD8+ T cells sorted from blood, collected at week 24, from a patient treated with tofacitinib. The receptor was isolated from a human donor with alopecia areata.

The CDR3 spells CASSLGPPQGYGYTF. CDR3 in DNA: TGTGCCAGCAGCTTAGGGCCCCCACAGGGCTATGGCTACACCTTC. The chain has TRBV7-8 and TRBJ1-2, with a tentative D call TRBD1 (6 bases). This CDR3 is 15 amino acids long. Deletions cut 1 base from V and 4 bases from J, with 13 bases between. Germline CDR1 reads SGHVS; CDR2 reads FQNEAQ.